The 31 T cell receptor beta chains presented below share a single source sample, sequenced in a study of blood T cell repertoires in COVID-19 (dated by TCRdb to between 2020 and 2021). Library prep was done by the immunoSEQ multiplex PCR assay. Not all clones reach the TCRdb copy of this immuneACCESS table, which keeps in-frame sequences only. Checked studies attribute under half of the gap to unresolved V genes and leave the rest unexplained. For this sample there are roughly 150,000 clones; roughly 90% appear just once. The top ten constitute roughly 2.9% of the sample. Sequenced input: peripheral blood. These receptors were collected from a man aged 55 to 70 with active or convalescent COVID-19.

V and J are TRBV2 and TRBJ1-2; D possibly corresponds to TRBD1 (5 bases). Between the trimmed V and J ends, which lost 11 bases and 3 bases, there was a span of 10 bases. CDR3 length equals 11 residues. Germline V lookup: CDR1 SNHLY, CDR2 FYNNEI. CDR3 amino acids: CAGRRDYGYTF. The DNA for the CDR3 is TGTGCCGGGCGCAGGGACTATGGCTACACCTTC. Full variable domain (remainder filled in from reference TRBV2 and TRBJ1-2): EPEVTQTPSHQVTQMGQEVILRCVPISNHLYFYWYRQILGQKVEFLVSFYNNEISEKSEIFDDQFSVERPDGSNFTLKIRSTKLEDSAMYFCAGRRDYGYTFGSGTRLTVV.

V gene TRBV28 combines with J gene TRBJ2-7, with TRBD2 identical over 13 bases. CDR3 length equals 16 residues. J lost 6 bases, V lost 4 bases, and 9 bases had no gene match. CDR1 and CDR2 from the germline V gene are MDHEN and SYDVKM. The CDR3 nucleotides read TGTGCCAGCAGTTCTTGGACTAGCGGGAGCAGGGGCGAGCAGTACTTC. It is translated as CASSSWTSGSRGEQYF.

This chain links TRBV7-9 with TRBJ2-7; TRBD1 aligns across 7 bases. The V gene's germline CDR1 is SEHNR and CDR2 FQNEAQ (reference sequence). V was pared by 5 bases and J by 3 bases, with 7 bases of the junction left unmatched. The CDR3 contains 14 residues. The CDR3, as DNA: TGTGCCAGCAGCCCGGGGACAGAGCGCTACGAGCAGTACTTC. This translates into CASSPGTERYEQYF.

This clone was seen just once. J is TRBJ1-2 and V is TRBV28, with unresolved D. V was cut by 2 bases and J by 0 bases, with 16 bases left in between. The CDR3 runs 17 residues. Germline V gene lookup returns CDR1 MDHEN and CDR2 SYDVKM. The CDR3 DNA sequence: TGTGCCAGCAGTTTAGTGCGGGAGGACCCCTCTAACTATGGCTACACCTTC. Protein product: CASSLVREDPSNYGYTF.

The J gene is TRBJ1-6, the V gene TRBV2; tentatively, D is TRBD1 (5 bases). Trimming pared 11 bases from V and 9 bases from J, leaving 17 bases between. Germline V CDR1 and CDR2: SNHLY, FYNNEI. This CDR3 is 13 amino acids long. CDR3 coding DNA: TGTGCCCGCACCTCGGAGGGGAGTTCACCCCTCCACTTT. Translated: CARTSEGSSPLHF.

The chain links TRBV19 to TRBJ2-7, with TRBD1 matching 9 bases. The germline V gene has CDR1 LNHDA and CDR2 SQIVND (reference sequence). The CDR3 totals 16 residues. The ends lost 5 bases at V and 6 bases at J; junction bases unmatched: 14. CDR3 protein: CASSPSRGDRAAEQYF. The CDR3 region has the DNA TGTGCCAGTAGTCCGTCCCGTGGGGACAGGGCGGCCGAGCAGTACTTC.

This clone was seen once. This chain connects TRBV2 to TRBJ2-1; D is uncertain. Trimming removed 4 bases from V and 5 bases from J, with 9 bases in between. The CDR3 spans 13 residues. CDR1 and CDR2 from the germline V gene are SNHLY and FYNNEI. CDR3 coding DNA: TGTGCCAGCAGTGGATTGGCAAACAATGAGCAGTTCTTC. Translated: CASSGLANNEQFF. Variable domain in full (rest from reference TRBV2 and TRBJ2-1): EPEVTQTPSHQVTQMGQEVILRCVPISNHLYFYWYRQILGQKVEFLVSFYNNEISEKSEIFDDQFSVERPDGSNFTLKIRSTKLEDSAMYFCASSGLANNEQFFGPGTRLTVL.

The V and J genes are TRBV28 and TRBJ2-7; 9 nucleotides agree with TRBD1. The CDR3 spans 15 residues. Unmatched junction bases numbered 16, after V lost 7 bases and J lost 9 bases. Germline assignment: CDR1 MDHEN and CDR2 SYDVKM. In DNA form, the CDR3 reads TGTGCCAGCACCGGTGGCGGGACAGGGACCCTTGCGCAGTACTTC. This sequence encodes CASTGGGTGTLAQYF.

In this sample, this clone turned up a few times. The CDR3 coding sequence is TGTGCCAGCAGTACCAGCGGGGGCACAGGGCGAGGGGAGACCCAGTACTTC. Protein product: CASSTSGGTGRGETQYF. The chain recombines TRBV11-2 with TRBJ2-5, with 8 bases fitting TRBD2. Per the germline V gene, CDR1 is SGHAT and CDR2 is FQNNGV. V lost 6 bases to trimming and J lost 5 bases; unmatched junction nucleotides: 17. CDR3 length: 17 amino acids. The full variable domain, completed using reference TRBV11-2 and TRBJ2-5, is EAGVAQSPRYKIIEKRQSVAFWCNPISGHATLYWYQQILGQGPKLLIQFQNNGVVDDSQLPKDRFSAERLKGVDSTLKIQPAKLEDSAVYLCASSTSGGTGRGETQYFGPGTRLLVL.

The chain uses TRBV19 and TRBJ1-4; 12 positions agree with TRBD1. The CDR3 totals 17 residues. The J segment lost 4 bases and the V segment lost 3 bases, leaving 6 bases of the junction unmatched. Germline V gives CDR1 LNHDA, CDR2 SQIVND (reference sequence). The CDR3 DNA reads as TGTGCCAGTAGTATCGCGGGACAGGGGGCCGTTAATGAAAAACTGTTTTTT. Its translation is CASSIAGQGAVNEKLFF.

This chain joins TRBV2 and TRBJ1-1; a weak D match, TRBD1 (6 bases). The length of the CDR3 is 15 residues. Germline CDR1 and CDR2: SNHLY and FYNNEI. V was cut by 7 bases and J by 7 bases, with 22 bases left in between. CDR3 bases: TGTGCCAGCAAATCATCATCTCAGGGGCGCGGTGAAGCTTTCTTT. As protein: CASKSSSQGRGEAFF. Full variable domain (outside the CDR3, taken from reference TRBV2 and TRBJ1-1): EPEVTQTPSHQVTQMGQEVILRCVPISNHLYFYWYRQILGQKVEFLVSFYNNEISEKSEIFDDQFSVERPDGSNFTLKIRSTKLEDSAMYFCASKSSSQGRGEAFFGQGTRLTVV.

This rearrangement joins TRBV3-1 (or the pseudogene TRBV3-2) to TRBJ1-2; TRBD1 matches at 8 bases. This CDR3 region has 12 residues. In germline, CDR1 is LGHDT, CDR2 YNNKEL (reference sequence). V trimming: 2 bases; J trimming: 7 bases; junction bases outside the gene matches: 0. The CDR3 sequence is CASSQTGGGYTF. The CDR3 coding sequence is TGTGCCAGCAGCCAAACAGGGGGTGGCTACACCTTC.

Only a few counts were recorded for this clone. The CDR3 spells CASSLGSVNTEAFF. In nucleotides, the CDR3 is TGCGCCAGCAGCTTGGGCAGTGTCAACACTGAAGCTTTCTTT. V and J are TRBV5-1 and TRBJ1-1; no clear D gene. Looked up from germline, CDR1 is SGHRS and CDR2 is YFSETQ. The CDR3 extends over 14 amino acids. Trimming removed 0 bases from V and 2 bases from J, with 8 bases in between.

This clone was counted between two and nine times. The CDR3 reads CASSSRLDKTYEQYF. The DNA of the CDR3 is TGCGCCAGCAGCTCGCGACTAGACAAAACCTACGAGCAGTACTTC. The chain carries TRBV4-1 and TRBJ2-7; D perhaps matches TRBD2 (6 bases). Trimming removed 5 bases from V and 2 bases from J, with 16 bases in between. The CDR3 length is 15 residues. Germline-derived CDR1 and CDR2 are MGHRA and YSYEKL.

This clone occurred once. V gene TRBV28 combines with J gene TRBJ2-7, with TRBD2 matching 13 bases. Trimming took 5 bases from V and 7 from J; bases not matched to a gene: 8. The CDR3 sequence is 15 residues long. Germline V gene lookup returns CDR1 MDHEN and CDR2 SYDVKM. The CDR3 region is CASSAGTSGTDEQYF. Here the CDR3 DNA reads TGTGCCAGCAGTGCCGGGACTAGCGGGACTGATGAGCAGTACTTC.

The chain links TRBV11-2 to TRBJ2-4, with TRBD2 identical over 12 bases. The CDR3 has 17 residues. CDR1 is SGHAT and CDR2 is FQNNGV in the germline V gene. J gave up 1 base and V 1 base, and 2 bases lay outside the gene matches. The CDR3 sequence is CASSLVTSGGAKNIQYF. For the CDR3, the DNA is TGTGCCAGCAGCTTAGTTACTAGCGGGGGGGCCAAAAACATTCAGTACTTC.

The V call is TRBV21-1, the J call TRBJ2-7; TRBD2, the D gene given by the table, was not confirmed from the DNA. TRBV21-1 is reported as a pseudogene. The CDR3 totals 19 residues. The CDR3 DNA reads as TGTGCCAGCAGCCAACCCGCATTTCTGGGACTAGCGGGGACCTACGAGCAGTACTTC. Translating it yields CASSQPAFLGLAGTYEQYF.

The chain recombines TRBV28 with TRBJ1-2; 9 positions agree with TRBD1. J lost 8 bases, V lost 2 bases, and 12 bases had no gene match. Germline lookup yields CDR1 MDHEN and CDR2 SYDVKM. The CDR3 sequence is 16 residues long. The CDR3: CASSLRRGTGLRGYTF. CDR3 DNA: TGTGCCAGCAGTTTAAGGAGGGGGACAGGGCTCCGCGGCTACACCTTC.

This clone appeared once. The chain joins TRBV27 to TRBJ2-7; 9 nucleotides align to TRBD2. The CDR3 totals 16 residues. V shed 5 bases and J 0 bases; nucleotides not matched to a gene: 8. Germline CDR1 reads MNHEY; CDR2 reads SMNVEV (reference sequence). The CDR3 region is CASSAKGGRASYEQYF. The CDR3 DNA sequence: TGTGCCAGCAGTGCCAAAGGCGGGAGGGCCTCCTACGAGCAGTACTTC.

A word on this clone: This same CDR3 is encoded by further DNA sequences in the sample. The V and J genes are TRBV19 and TRBJ1-3, with TRBD1 matching over 8 bases. The CDR3 is made up of 17 amino acids. Per germline, CDR1 LNHDA and CDR2 SQIVND (reference sequence). V was clipped by 10 bases and J by 4 bases; unmatched bases: 18. In nucleotides, the CDR3 is TGTGCCACGAAAAGGACCCACAGGGGGAGGCTAGGAAACACCATATATTTT. This sequence encodes CATKRTHRGRLGNTIYF.

The chain joins TRBV2 to TRBJ1-1, with D possibly matching TRBD1 (6 bases). The V end lost 5 bases, the J end lost 4 bases, and 17 bases lay between the germline ends. This CDR3 has 15 amino acids. Germline assignment: CDR1 SNHLY and CDR2 FYNNEI. The CDR3: CASSKMGARATEAFF. In nucleotides, the CDR3 is TGTGCCAGCAGTAAAATGGGGGCTCGGGCCACTGAAGCTTTCTTT.

The V and J genes are TRBV24-1 and TRBJ2-3; the D is unclear. V was cut by 3 bases and J by 7 bases, with 10 bases left in between. In germline, CDR1 is KGHDR, CDR2 SFDVKD. The CDR3 extends over 13 amino acids. The CDR3 is CATSDVNLHTQYF. CDR3 nucleotide sequence: TGTGCCACCAGTGATGTGAACTTGCATACGCAGTATTTT.

The chain has TRBV2 and TRBJ1-5; 7 bases are a match to TRBD1. Germline V gene lookup returns CDR1 SNHLY and CDR2 FYNNEI. Trimming at V came to 5 bases and at J to 0 bases, leaving 4 bases not matched to a gene. The CDR3 runs 15 residues. CDR3 nucleotide sequence: TGTGCCAGCAGTCTCGGACAGGCTAGCAATCAGCCCCAGCATTTT. Translating it yields CASSLGQASNQPQHF.

V gene TRBV5-1 combines with J gene TRBJ1-2, with 7 bases fitting TRBD1. CDR1 is SGHRS and CDR2 is YFSETQ in the germline V gene. Germline trimming cut 4 bases from V and 3 bases from J; bases unmatched to any gene: 3. This CDR3 spans 13 amino acids. The CDR3 nucleotides are TGCGCCAGCAGCCAAACAGGGGACTATGGCTACACCTTC. Protein: CASSQTGDYGYTF.

This clone has at least ten counts. Here the CDR3 reads CASSFYRGQPQHF. The CDR3 DNA reads as TGTGCCAGCAGCTTCTACAGGGGTCAGCCCCAGCATTTT. The rearrangement links TRBV6-5 to TRBJ1-5; TRBD1 agrees at 7 bases. CDR1 is MNHEY, CDR2 SVGAGI, per germline. With V trimmed by 6 bases and J by 6 bases, 5 bases remained unmatched. The CDR3 has 13 residues.

The V call is TRBV19, the J call TRBJ1-5; D possibly corresponds to TRBD1 (5 bases). With 1 base removed from V and 6 bases from J, the gap between germline ends came to 13 bases. Germline-derived CDR1 and CDR2 are LNHDA and SQIVND (reference sequence). CDR3 length: 15 residues. CDR3 region: CASSIVAGGGQPQHF. Written as DNA, the CDR3 is TGTGCCAGTAGTATAGTGGCGGGGGGGGGTCAGCCCCAGCATTTT.

V gene TRBV6-6 combines with J gene TRBJ2-7; no firm D call. Germline V gene sequence: CDR1 MNHNY, CDR2 SVGAGI (reference sequence). V lost 7 bases and J 6 bases, leaving 19 bases between the germline ends. This CDR3 has 14 amino acids. CDR3 DNA: TGTGCCAGCACTCCCCGACATACGTCGGCCGAGCAGTACTTC. It codes for CASTPRHTSAEQYF.

This chain joins TRBV28 and TRBJ2-4, with D unresolved. This CDR3 spans 14 amino acids. Looked up from germline, CDR1 is MDHEN and CDR2 is SYDVKM. The ends were cut back, 6 bases at V and 0 bases at J, with 9 bases in the middle. CDR3 region: CASRKRLAKNIQYF. In DNA, the CDR3 is TGTGCCAGCAGGAAAAGACTAGCCAAAAACATTCAGTACTTC.

V usage is TRBV28 and J usage is TRBJ2-7; D gene uncertain. CDR3 length: 13 residues. The ends were cut back, 7 bases at V and 4 bases at J, with 14 bases in the middle. Per germline, CDR1 MDHEN and CDR2 SYDVKM. The CDR3 region is CASTRASPYEQYF. Written as DNA, the CDR3 is TGTGCCAGCACCCGTGCTAGTCCGTACGAGCAGTACTTC. The full variable domain, in which reference TRBV28 and TRBJ2-7 provide the parts outside the CDR3, is DVKVTQSSRYLVKRTGEKVFLECVQDMDHENMFWYRQDPGLGLRLIYFSYDVKMKEKGDIPEGYSVSREKKERFSLILESASTNQTSMYLCASTRASPYEQYFGPGTRLTVT.

As regards this clone: The identical CDR3 is also encoded by other nucleotide sequences in the sample. The chain couples TRBV3-1 (or the pseudogene TRBV3-2) to TRBJ1-1; TRBD1 matches at 9 bases. The CDR3 has 11 amino acids. The V gene's germline CDR1 is LGHDT and CDR2 YNNKEL (reference sequence). J lost 11 bases, V lost 3 bases, and 1 base had no gene match. CDR3 in DNA: TGTGCCAGCAGCCACGGGACAGGGGCTTTCTTT. Protein product: CASSHGTGAFF.

V and J are TRBV27 and TRBJ1-6; TRBD1 aligns across 7 bases. V gave up 6 bases and J gave up 6 bases; unmatched junction bases: 14. The CDR3 consists of 17 residues. Germline assignment: CDR1 MNHEY and CDR2 SMNVEV (reference sequence). CDR3 nucleotide sequence: TGTGCCAGCAGCCCTGGGTCATCGACAGGGCCTAATTCACCCCTCCACTTT. It yields the protein CASSPGSSTGPNSPLHF.